The rows below give T cell receptor beta chains drawn from one sample of a study of molecular identifiers for immune sequencing clone quantification. TCRdb re-derived calls from the PCR reads in MiXCR, one entry per CDR3 protein. The sample holds some 650,000 distinct CDR3 sequences, 20% seen once. Sequencing was carried out using naive CD8+ T cells from blood, with Jurkat cell RNA spiked in. The receptors shown here come from a human donor in good health. Some libraries in this study had Jurkat cell RNA spiked in. Each CDR3 is given with its conserved first and last residue. The D gene is left open where the match is weak. Clone size appears in some rows only: once, few, many, or a class for an expanded clone.

TRBV4-3	TRBJ2-3	NA	many	TGCGCCAGCAGCCCTGGTCGGGGTTCAGATACGCAGTATTTT	CASSPGRGSDTQYF
TRBV4-1	TRBJ2-1	NA	many	TGCGCCAGCAGCCAGTACTCGGGACAAGGGGCCTTCAATGAGCAGTTCTTC	CASSQYSGQGAFNEQFF
TRBV7-2	TRBJ2-5	TRBD1	many	TGTGCCAGCAGCTTAGAGGTCCCGGGACAGGGGTACTTGTGGACCCAGTACTTC	CASSLEVPGQGYLWTQYF
TRBV20-1	TRBJ1-1	NA	many	TGCAGTGCTACTCGACAGGACGCTGAAGCTTTCTTT	CSATRQDAEAFF
TRBV2	TRBJ2-1	NA	NA	TGTGCCAGCAGTGAAGGGGACGGGTACTACAATGAGCAGTTCTTC	CASSEGDGYYNEQFF
TRBV19	TRBJ1-5	TRBD1	few	TGTGCCAGTAGTATAACAGGGGGTAACAATCAGCCCCAGCATTTT	CASSITGGNNQPQHF
TRBV6-5	TRBJ1-2	TRBD1	many	TGTGCCAGCAGTCCTGGCCCAGGGGGGGTTAACTATGGCTACACCTTC	CASSPGPGGVNYGYTF
TRBV28	TRBJ1-1	NA	many	TGTGCCAGCAGTTCCACGGGGGACATGAACACTGAAGCTTTCTTT	CASSSTGDMNTEAFF
TRBV6-1	TRBJ2-5	TRBD2	NA	TGTGCCAGCAGTGAAGAAATTAGCGGGGGGGCTCAAGAGACCCAGTACTTC	CASSEEISGGAQETQYF
TRBV7-6	TRBJ2-7	NA	many	TGTGCCAGCAGCTTAGGCGGGCCACGGGGAGAGCAGTACTTC	CASSLGGPRGEQYF
TRBV6-5	TRBJ2-3	TRBD2	many	TGTGCCAGCAGTTACTTGACGACTAGCGGGAGAACAGATACGCAGTATTTT	CASSYLTTSGRTDTQYF
TRBV19	TRBJ2-1	TRBD2	NA	TGTGCCAGTACTTGGTCTAGCGGGAGAAGCCTTACCTACAATGAGCAGTTCTTC	CASTWSSGRSLTYNEQFF
TRBV7-6	TRBJ2-2	NA	NA	TGTGCCGGGCAGGAGAACACCGGGGAGCTGTTTTTT	CAGQENTGELFF
TRBV4-3	TRBJ1-4	NA	NA	TGCGCCAGCAGCGGGGGGGGGAGTGAAAAACTGTTTTTT	CASSGGGSEKLFF
TRBV3-1	TRBJ1-1	NA	many	TGTGCCAGCAGCCTGAAGTCGGGTTTGGCTGAAGCTTTCTTT	CASSLKSGLAEAFF
TRBV20-1	TRBJ2-7	TRBD2	NA	TGCAGTGCTGATACCGGGGGGGCCTACGAGCAGTACTTC	CSADTGGAYEQYF
TRBV9	TRBJ2-5	TRBD2	many	TGTGCCAGCAGCACCAACCCACGACTAGCGGCAAGGCAAGAGACCCAGTACTTC	CASSTNPRLAARQETQYF
TRBV6-6	TRBJ1-1	NA	many	TGTGCCTCCTCGTTCCGGGACACCGACGCCTTGAACACTGAAGCTTTCTTT	CASSFRDTDALNTEAFF
TRBV5-3	TRBJ2-7	TRBD2	NA	TGTGCCAGAAGCTTGGCGTTGGTAGCGGGGGGCTACGAGCAGTACTTC	CARSLALVAGGYEQYF
TRBV7-9	TRBJ1-1	NA	NA	TGTGCCACCACTTACGACGGGAGGCAAACTGAAGCTTTCTTT	CATTYDGRQTEAFF
TRBV15	TRBJ2-3	NA	many	TGTGCCACCAGCAGAGTGACCCAGACGGCTAGCACAGATACGCAGTATTTT	CATSRVTQTASTDTQYF
TRBV28	TRBJ2-7	NA	many	TGTGCCAGCAGTAAACTAGCTTCCCGCTACGAGCAGTACTTC	CASSKLASRYEQYF
TRBV9	TRBJ1-5	NA	NA	TGTGCCAGCAGCGTAGGAGGTACGGGGCAGCCCCAGCATTTT	CASSVGGTGQPQHF
TRBV19	TRBJ2-5	TRBD2	few	TGTGCCAGTAGACGACGGGGGGACGAGACCCAGTACTTC	CASRRRGDETQYF
TRBV9	TRBJ1-1	NA	many	TGTGCCAGCAGTGATAAAAGGGACACTGAAGCTTTCTTT	CASSDKRDTEAFF
TRBV29-1	TRBJ2-1	NA	many	TGCAGCGGCAAGGGATTACAATACAATGAGCAGTTCTTC	CSGKGLQYNEQFF
TRBV4-1	TRBJ1-1	NA	many	TGCGCCAGCAGCCAAGATGGTTCTGGGGTTTACACTGAAGCTTTCTTT	CASSQDGSGVYTEAFF
TRBV4-1	TRBJ1-4	TRBD1	many	TGCGCCAGCAGCCATGCCGGGACAGGGGATGAAAAACTGTTTTTT	CASSHAGTGDEKLFF
TRBV19	TRBJ1-5	NA	NA	TGTGCCAGTAGTATCTGGGCCATCAATCAGCCCCAGCATTTT	CASSIWAINQPQHF
TRBV7-6	TRBJ1-1	NA	many	TGTGCCAGCAGCTTAGCGCCTCGTGAAGCTGGTGAGGGGGCTGAAGCTTTCTTT	CASSLAPREAGEGAEAFF
TRBV5-4	TRBJ2-7	TRBD1	many	TGTGCCAGCAGCTTTGGGACAGGGGTTTCCGAGCAGTACTTC	CASSFGTGVSEQYF
TRBV6-5	TRBJ2-7	TRBD1	many	TGTGCCAGCAGTTACCGGACAGGGGCGAGCTCCTACGAGCAGTACTTC	CASSYRTGASSYEQYF
TRBV6-5	TRBJ1-1	TRBD1	many	TGTGCCAGCAGGGGGACAGGGGTGAACACTGAAGCTTTCTTT	CASRGTGVNTEAFF
TRBV12-3/TRBV12-4	TRBJ2-7	NA	NA	TGTGCCAGCGGAAGGGGGGCGCCATCCGAGCAGTACTTC	CASGRGAPSEQYF